This T cell receptor beta chain was sequenced in a study of blood T cell repertoires in COVID-19 (dated by TCRdb to 2020 to 2022). About the full investigation: Samples covering the acute and convalescent phases of COVID-19 were provided by collaborators in the United States, Italy and Spain. The material from the prospective study consisted of cDNA or gDNA derived from T cells, B-cell-depleted T cells, or PBMCs. Subjects who had been exposed to COVID-19, were actively infected with it, or had recovered from it provided the deeply sampled blood TCRbeta repertoires that made up the dataset. The repertoires were released in a freely available public database meant as a resource for research on the immune response to SARS-CoV-2. Samples came from the ongoing ImmuneRACE study (first 160 participants) plus 1,254 subjects from 6 global collaborators. Nearly every sample came with metadata listing a de-identified subject ID, COVID-19 status, age in years and sex. Where available, HLA class I and class II types were obtained from metadata supplied by the sample provider rather than from assay-based typing. The research as a whole found: The amount of clinical and demographic metadata varied by source and participant and was provided uncurated.

TCRbeta CDR3 regions were amplified from genomic DNA using the immunoSEQ Assay, a bias-controlled multiplex PCR. In the source study's methods: The number of nucleated cells in each sample was estimated by amplification of reference gene primers within the assay. To quantify the absolute abundance of each unique TCRbeta CDR3 rearrangement, sequence reads were collapsed and filtered. Productive Simpson clonality was computed per sample as the square root of Simpson's diversity index over productive rearrangements. The immuneACCESS repertoire file appears here via TCRdb, limited to in-frame rearrangements. These files lack a portion of the clones; in checked studies, under half of the deficit traces to unresolved V genes, and the cause of the others is not known. That table is the source of V, J and clone size, and D and trimming were worked out from the DNA. Recorded for this sample are 69,000 or so clones; about four fifths of them occurred a single time. The ten largest clones capture 13% of the sample.

In Seattle, one collaborating source enrolled patients while the infection was active and tracked those patients longitudinally over the course of disease. Whole blood was collected in K2EDTA tubes by collaborating institutions according to the institutions' own protocols. For TCRbeta analysis, collaborators shipped samples in one of three forms: frozen whole blood, isolated PBMCs, or DNA extracted from either of those sample types. As concerns this clone: There is no known antigen for this receptor. The record has no base qualities; no much larger clone is one base away.

CDR1 is given as LNHDA and CDR2 as SQIVND, both from the germline V gene (reference sequence). Relative to germline, V is 6 bases shorter and J is 3 bases shorter, with 15 bases between their ends. The cysteine opens and the phenylalanine closes a CDR3 of 14 amino acids. The kept DNA is CDR3 alone, 42 bases in frame from the first base. This clonotype was obtained from a man between 45 and 60 years old with COVID-19, enrolled during active disease. Here the chain combines TRBV19 and TRBJ2-7; no D gene is confidently identified. Sequenced material: peripheral blood. The DNA sequence is TGTGCCAGTAGATCTACCTACGGGTTCTACGAGCAGTACTTC. Its protein product is CASRSTYGFYEQYF.